These 25 T cell receptor beta chains were sequenced from one sample in a study of human T cells and chemical hapten exposure. TCRdb recomputed calls from the RACE reads with MiXCR, one row per CDR3 protein. The table lists about 380,000 distinct CDR3 sequences, more than 4.5% of them singletons. Time point in this sample: pre-sensitization, week 0. Treatment specified: therapeutic diphenylcyclopropenone sensitization with weekly scalp DPC. Sequencing used whole blood, obtained in connection with sensitization to the hapten diphenylcyclopropenone (DPC). These receptors came from a woman between 45 and 60 years old with alopecia areata. Some clones in this sample may be carry-over from other donors' samples.

This clonotype was observed a handful of times. The rearrangement uses TRBV12-3 or TRBV12-4 and TRBJ1-1; 7 bases map to TRBD1. V lost 6 bases and J lost 1; bases outside the gene matches: 2. The CDR3 is made up of 13 amino acids. The CDR3 reads CASSEGANTEAFF. The CDR3, as DNA: TGTGCCAGCAGCGAGGGGGCGAACACTGAAGCTTTCTTT.

This clonotype was seen repeatedly, ten times or more. The V and J genes are TRBV9 and TRBJ2-2; D remains ambiguous. Germline V gene sequence: CDR1 SGDLS, CDR2 YYNGEE. V lost 8 bases and J 6 bases, leaving 11 bases between the germline ends. This CDR3 contains 12 residues. CDR3 sequence: CASRREAGELFF. For the CDR3, the DNA is TGTGCCAGTCGACGCGAGGCCGGGGAGCTGTTTTTT.

This clonotype was detected ten times or more. The chain couples TRBV7-2 to TRBJ2-6; 11 nucleotides line up with TRBD2. CDR3 length: 18 amino acids. Trimming at V came to 1 base and at J to 3 bases, leaving 5 bases not matched to a gene. The V gene's germline CDR1 is SGHTA and CDR2 FQGNSA. The CDR3 is CASSLGLAGGGGANVLTF. CDR3 DNA sequence: TGTGCCAGCAGCTTAGGTCTAGCGGGAGGAGGTGGGGCCAACGTCCTGACTTTC.

This rearrangement joins TRBV5-1 to TRBJ1-2, with D unresolved. The V end lost 3 bases, the J end lost 4 bases, and 7 bases lay between the germline ends. Germline V gene sequence: CDR1 SGHRS, CDR2 YFSETQ. The CDR3 is 12 amino acids. Here the CDR3 reads CASSSGRYGYTF. In DNA, the CDR3 is TGCGCCAGCAGCTCCGGACGCTATGGCTACACCTTC.

The V gene is TRBV12-5, the J gene TRBJ2-2; maybe TRBD1 (6 bases). The CDR3 runs to 16 residues. Deletions cut 4 bases from V and 0 bases from J, with 12 bases between. Germline V gene sequence: CDR1 LGHNT, CDR2 FRNRAP. The CDR3 protein is CASGSRGTTNTGELFF. The CDR3 DNA reads TGTGCTAGTGGTTCCAGAGGGACAACGAACACCGGGGAGCTGTTTTTT.

The chain couples TRBV7-2 to TRBJ1-1, with D uncertain. Germline V CDR1 and CDR2: SGHTA, FQGNSA. V was cut by 1 base and J by 8 bases, with 11 bases left in between. This CDR3 comprises 13 residues. The CDR3 region is CASSLVLTSEAFF. CDR3 in DNA: TGTGCCAGCAGCTTAGTCCTGACTTCCGAAGCTTTCTTT.

This clonotype has at least ten counts. This chain joins TRBV6-5 and TRBJ2-2; D remains unclear. Deletions cut 5 bases from V and 0 bases from J, with 4 bases between. CDR1 MNHEY and CDR2 SVGAGI come from the germline V gene. The CDR3 contains 13 residues. The CDR3 DNA follows: TGTGCCAGCAGTGGATCGAACACCGGGGAGCTGTTTTTT. Amino acids: CASSGSNTGELFF.

This clonotype appeared a few times. The rearrangement uses TRBV20-1 and TRBJ2-2; 10 bases map to TRBD2. Germline V gives CDR1 DFQATT, CDR2 SNEGSKA (reference sequence). Losses at the gene ends were 1 base for V and 0 bases for J; bases not matched to a gene: 5. This CDR3 region has 17 residues. This CDR3 is CSARGGSGRTNTGELFF. DNA for the CDR3: TGCAGTGCTAGAGGCGGTAGCGGGAGGACGAACACCGGGGAGCTGTTTTTT.

The chain couples TRBV6-6 to TRBJ1-1; no clear D gene. Germline V gene lookup returns CDR1 MNHNY and CDR2 SVGAGI (reference sequence). The CDR3 is 13 amino acids. The V end lost 2 bases, the J end lost 1 base, and 5 bases lay between the germline ends. The CDR3 coding sequence is TGTGCCAGCAGTTACGGGAAGAACACTGAAGCTTTCTTT. Its translation: CASSYGKNTEAFF.

This clonotype was seen many times. The chain combines TRBV6-6 with TRBJ2-2; a weak D match, TRBD2 (6 bases). CDR3 length: 14 amino acids. V was cut by 4 bases and J by 6 bases, with 12 bases left in between. From germline, CDR1 is MNHNY and CDR2 SVGAGI (reference sequence). The chain's CDR3 is CASSSTGVSGELFF. The CDR3 region has the DNA TGTGCCAGCAGTTCAACGGGAGTTTCCGGGGAGCTGTTTTTT.

This clonotype has a handful of counts. V gene TRBV30 combines with J gene TRBJ1-6; D call uncertain. From germline, CDR1 is GTSNPN and CDR2 SVGIG (reference sequence). V shed 2 bases and J shed 13 bases, with 9 bases lying between them. This CDR3 spans 11 amino acids. CDR3 protein: CAWSNPSPLHF. CDR3 DNA: TGTGCCTGGAGTAACCCATCTCCCCTCCACTTT.

This clonotype has just a few counts. This chain joins TRBV18 and TRBJ1-1, with D possibly TRBD1 on 5 matching bases. Germline V gene lookup returns CDR1 KGHSH and CDR2 LQKENI. The CDR3 contains 14 residues. V lost 3 bases and J lost 1, with 9 bases in between. CDR3 residues: CASSPLGQNTEAFF. The CDR3 bases are TGTGCCAGCTCACCGCTTGGACAGAACACTGAAGCTTTCTTT.

This clonotype was counted at least ten times. The chain carries TRBV5-5 and TRBJ2-7; 7 bases fit TRBD1. The CDR3 has 16 amino acids. Per the germline V gene, CDR1 is SGHKS and CDR2 is YYEKEE (reference sequence). V trimming: 5 bases; J trimming: 0 bases; junction bases outside the gene matches: 11. The CDR3 spells CASSWGTDFSSYEQYF. The CDR3 region has the DNA TGTGCCAGCAGTTGGGGGACAGACTTTAGCTCCTACGAGCAGTACTTC.

This clonotype occurred a few times. This sequence joins TRBV20-1 and TRBJ2-3, with 9 bases fitting TRBD2. Germline V CDR1 and CDR2: DFQATT, SNEGSKA (reference sequence). This CDR3 contains 16 residues. J gave up 3 bases and V 3 bases, and 10 bases lay outside the gene matches. The CDR3, as DNA: TGCAGTGCTAGGGGGGCTAGCGGGGATTGGACAGATACGCAGTATTTT. It translates to CSARGASGDWTDTQYF.

This clonotype was seen at least ten times. The chain combines TRBV10-3 with TRBJ2-3; D may be TRBD1 or TRBD2 (6 bases each). Between the trimmed V and J ends, which lost 1 base and 10 bases, there was a span of 18 bases. This CDR3 region has 15 residues. Germline V gene data show CDR1 as ENHRY and CDR2 as SYGVKD. CDR3 protein: CAISEFRGDTEAQYF. The CDR3 region has the DNA TGTGCCATCAGTGAGTTTAGGGGGGATACAGAGGCGCAGTATTTT.

This clonotype was found many times. The V call is TRBV6-5, the J call TRBJ1-1; D unclear. Germline V gene lookup returns CDR1 MNHEY and CDR2 SVGAGI. The CDR3 is 15 residues long. Trimming took off 0 bases at V and 7 bases at J, with 15 bases between the two ends. The CDR3 DNA follows: TGTGCCAGCAGTTACTCTGGAGCCAAGCCGGATGAAGCTTTCTTT. It is translated as CASSYSGAKPDEAFF.

Many counts were recorded for this clonotype. The chain recombines TRBV5-1 with TRBJ2-7; 8 bases fit TRBD1. The CDR3 sequence is 14 residues long. Germline V lookup: CDR1 SGHRS, CDR2 YFSETQ. The V segment lost 7 bases and the J segment 2 bases; nucleotides outside the gene matches: 8. DNA for the CDR3: TGCGCCAGCTCTGACCGGGACAGGACCTACGAGCAGTACTTC. Translating gives CASSDRDRTYEQYF.

The J gene is TRBJ2-3, the V gene TRBV20-1; D is perhaps TRBD1 or TRBD2 (5 bases each). CDR3 length equals 15 residues. V lost 3 bases and J lost 0, with 13 bases in between. Germline loops: CDR1 DFQATT, CDR2 SNEGSKA (reference sequence). CDR3 protein: CSASGTDTSTDTQYF. The CDR3 nucleotides are TGCAGTGCTAGCGGGACGGATACTAGCACAGATACGCAGTATTTT.

The chain links TRBV5-6 to TRBJ1-2; D uncertain. The CDR3 has 12 amino acids. The germline V and J ends were trimmed by 0 bases and 8 bases, with 8 bases remaining between them. Germline V lookup: CDR1 SGHDT, CDR2 YYEEEE. CDR3 protein: CASSLVLGGYTF. The CDR3 bases are TGTGCCAGCAGCTTGGTTCTGGGCGGCTACACCTTC.

This clonotype came up many times. The chain carries TRBV3-1 and TRBJ1-4; D ambiguous. Trimming took 3 bases from V and 7 from J, leaving 9 bases between them. The germline V gene encodes CDR1 LGHDT and CDR2 YNNKEL (reference sequence). The CDR3 runs 13 residues. The CDR3 protein is CASSQRWGEKLFF. The CDR3 DNA sequence: TGTGCCAGCAGCCAGCGGTGGGGTGAAAAACTGTTTTTT.

At least ten counts were recorded for this clonotype. J is TRBJ1-1 and V is TRBV7-6, with D perhaps matching TRBD1 (5 bases). CDR3 length equals 14 residues. Germline values: CDR1 SGHVS, CDR2 FNYEAQ. V was shortened by 0 bases and J by 1 base, with 6 bases between the two germline ends. DNA for the CDR3: TGTGCCAGCAGCTTAGCCGGGACGAACACTGAAGCTTTCTTT. Protein sequence: CASSLAGTNTEAFF.

This clonotype was detected only a few times. The V call is TRBV15, the J call TRBJ1-3; D is uncertain. Trimming shortened V by 0 bases and J by 0 bases, and 9 bases separated the two germline ends. CDR1 is LNHNV and CDR2 is YYDKDF in the germline V gene (reference sequence). This CDR3 region has 16 residues. The CDR3 protein is CATSRDPDRSGNTIYF. The CDR3 bases are TGTGCCACCAGCAGAGATCCAGATCGCTCTGGAAACACCATATATTTT.

The chain's CDR3 is CSAVDVLVNTEAFF. DNA of the CDR3: TGCAGTGCTGTCGACGTATTAGTAAACACTGAAGCTTTCTTT. The genes are TRBV20-1 and TRBJ1-1, with D unresolved. This CDR3 comprises 14 residues. The germline V and J ends were trimmed by 5 bases and 2 bases, with 15 bases remaining between them. The V gene's germline CDR1 is DFQATT and CDR2 SNEGSKA (reference sequence).

The chain combines TRBV3-1 with TRBJ2-1, with D possibly TRBD2 on 6 matching bases. The CDR3 covers 18 residues. Germline V gene sequence: CDR1 LGHDT, CDR2 YNNKEL (reference sequence). Trimming removed 2 bases from V and 0 bases from J, with 17 bases in between. The CDR3 coding sequence is TGTGCCAGCAGCCAATCAGGGCTAGCGAATATCTCCTACAATGAGCAGTTCTTC. It translates to CASSQSGLANISYNEQFF.

This clonotype was observed many times. V is TRBV5-1 and J is TRBJ1-1; D unresolved. V lost 6 bases, J lost 2 bases, and 11 bases lay in between. The germline CDR1 and CDR2 sequences are SGHRS and YFSETQ. The CDR3 length is 13 residues. CDR3 coding DNA: TGCGCCAGCAAGAACGAAGGAAACACTGAAGCTTTCTTT. Translation gives CASKNEGNTEAFF.